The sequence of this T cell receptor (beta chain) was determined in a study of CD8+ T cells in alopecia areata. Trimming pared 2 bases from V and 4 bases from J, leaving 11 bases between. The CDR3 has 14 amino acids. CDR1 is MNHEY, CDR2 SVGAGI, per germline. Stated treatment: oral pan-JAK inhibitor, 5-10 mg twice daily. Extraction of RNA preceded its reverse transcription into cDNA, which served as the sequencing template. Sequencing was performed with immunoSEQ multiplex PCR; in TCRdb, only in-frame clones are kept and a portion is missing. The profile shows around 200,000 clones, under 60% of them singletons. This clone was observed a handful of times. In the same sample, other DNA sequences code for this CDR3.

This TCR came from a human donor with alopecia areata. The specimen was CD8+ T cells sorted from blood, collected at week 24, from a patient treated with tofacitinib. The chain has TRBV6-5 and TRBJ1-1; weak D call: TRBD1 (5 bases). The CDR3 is CASSYGRAGTEAFF. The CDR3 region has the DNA TGTGCCAGCAGTTACGGCAGGGCGGGCACTGAAGCTTTCTTT.